Shown below are 3 T cell receptor beta chains from a single sample sequenced in a study of T cells in Graves' hyperthyroidism and ophthalmopathy. Amplification yielded TCR beta CDR3 regions, with RNA transcripts as the source. When the TCR CDR3 underwent first-round RT-PCR, the HTBI primer set was used. TCRdb re-derived calls from the multiplex PCR reads in MiXCR, one entry per CDR3 protein. The sample has hundreds of thousands of distinct CDR3 sequences, 12% to 15% seen once. Sequenced material: blood. The receptor set was obtained from a woman younger than 35 with Graves' hyperthyroidism.

In this sample, this clonotype turned up a few times. V gene TRBV18 combines with J gene TRBJ1-1, with 9 bases that match TRBD1. This CDR3 has 18 amino acids. Per the germline V gene, CDR1 is KGHSH and CDR2 is LQKENI. The junction had 11 bases not matched to a gene; V was cut back by 0 bases and J by 3 bases. The CDR3 nucleotides are TGTGCCAGCTCACCACCCATCTTCACAGGGGGCCCAGACACTGAAGCTTTCTTT. Translating gives CASSPPIFTGGPDTEAFF.

This clonotype has more than one count but fewer than ten. The chain joins TRBV27 to TRBJ1-2; 7 nucleotides match TRBD1. The CDR3 consists of 14 residues. Germline V CDR1 and CDR2: MNHEY, SMNVEV (reference sequence). V trimming: 6 bases; J trimming: 6 bases; junction bases outside the gene matches: 10. Here the CDR3 reads CASSMAWTGDGYTF. The DNA of the CDR3 is TGTGCCAGCAGCATGGCCTGGACAGGCGATGGCTACACCTTC.

The CDR3 protein is CASSAPGAGSGNTIYF. The CDR3 DNA reads TGTGCCAGCAGTGCGCCGGGGGCAGGATCTGGAAACACCATATATTTT. The V gene is TRBV6-1, the J gene TRBJ1-3; the D gene is possibly TRBD1 (6 bases). The CDR3 runs 16 residues. CDR1 is MNHNS, CDR2 SASEGT, per germline. V shed 4 bases and J shed 1 base, with 14 bases lying between them.